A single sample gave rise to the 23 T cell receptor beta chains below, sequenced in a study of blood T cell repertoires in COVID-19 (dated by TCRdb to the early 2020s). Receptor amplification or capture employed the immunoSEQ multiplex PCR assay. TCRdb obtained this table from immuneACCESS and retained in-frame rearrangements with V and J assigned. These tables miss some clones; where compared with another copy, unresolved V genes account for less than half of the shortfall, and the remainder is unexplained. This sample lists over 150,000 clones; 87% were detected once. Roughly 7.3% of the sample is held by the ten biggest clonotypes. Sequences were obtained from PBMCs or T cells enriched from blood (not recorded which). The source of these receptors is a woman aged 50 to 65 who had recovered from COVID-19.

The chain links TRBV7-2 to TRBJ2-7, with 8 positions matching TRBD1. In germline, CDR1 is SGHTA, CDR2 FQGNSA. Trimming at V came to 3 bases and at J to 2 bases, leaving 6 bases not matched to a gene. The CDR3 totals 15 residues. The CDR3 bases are TGTGCCAGCAGCTTGGCACGGGACAGGACCTACGAGCAGTACTTC. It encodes CASSLARDRTYEQYF. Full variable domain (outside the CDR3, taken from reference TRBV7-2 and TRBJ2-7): GAGVSQSPSNKVTEKGKDVELRCDPISGHTALYWYRQSLGQGLEFLIYFQGNSAPDKSGLPSDRFSAERTGGSVSTLTIQRTQQEDSAVYLCASSLARDRTYEQYFGPGTRLTVT.

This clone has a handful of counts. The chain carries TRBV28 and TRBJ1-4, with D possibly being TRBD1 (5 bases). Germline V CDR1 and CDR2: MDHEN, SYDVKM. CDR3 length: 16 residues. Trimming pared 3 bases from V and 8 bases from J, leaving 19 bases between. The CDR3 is CASSLSWQGLSEKLFF. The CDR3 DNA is TGTGCCAGCAGTTTGTCCTGGCAGGGCCTCTCCGAAAAACTGTTTTTT.

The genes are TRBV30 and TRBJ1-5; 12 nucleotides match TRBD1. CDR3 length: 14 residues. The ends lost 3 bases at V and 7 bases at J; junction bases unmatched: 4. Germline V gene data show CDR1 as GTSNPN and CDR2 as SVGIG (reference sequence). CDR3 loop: CAWRGTGGEQPQHF. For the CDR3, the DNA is TGTGCCTGGAGAGGGACAGGGGGCGAGCAGCCCCAGCATTTT.

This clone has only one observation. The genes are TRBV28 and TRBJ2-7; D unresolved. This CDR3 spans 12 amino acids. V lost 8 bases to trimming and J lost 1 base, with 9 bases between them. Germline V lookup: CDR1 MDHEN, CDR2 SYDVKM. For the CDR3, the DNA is TGTGCCAGCCAGAGACTGTCCTACGAGCAGTACTTC. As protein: CASQRLSYEQYF.

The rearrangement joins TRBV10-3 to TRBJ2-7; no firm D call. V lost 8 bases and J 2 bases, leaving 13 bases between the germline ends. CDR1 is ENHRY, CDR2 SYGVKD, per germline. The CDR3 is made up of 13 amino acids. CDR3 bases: TGTGCCATCGGGCAAAATAGTGCCTACGAGCAGTACTTC. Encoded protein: CAIGQNSAYEQYF.

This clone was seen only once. The CDR3 loop is CASSLDGPGTSGDTQYF. The CDR3 region has the DNA TGCGCCAGCAGCTTGGATGGACCTGGGACTAGCGGAGATACGCAGTATTTT. The chain is built from TRBV5-1 and TRBJ2-3, with 11 bases that match TRBD2. Germline CDR1 is SGHRS and CDR2 is YFSETQ. With 0 bases clipped from V and 5 bases from J, the junction kept 8 bases outside the gene matches. CDR3 length: 17 residues.

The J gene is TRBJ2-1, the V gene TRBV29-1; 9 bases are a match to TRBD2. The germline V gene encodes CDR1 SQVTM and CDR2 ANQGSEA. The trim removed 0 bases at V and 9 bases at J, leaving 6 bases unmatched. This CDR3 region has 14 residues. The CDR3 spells CSVEDRGLALEQFF. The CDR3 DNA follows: TGCAGCGTTGAAGATCGGGGACTAGCTCTTGAGCAGTTCTTC.

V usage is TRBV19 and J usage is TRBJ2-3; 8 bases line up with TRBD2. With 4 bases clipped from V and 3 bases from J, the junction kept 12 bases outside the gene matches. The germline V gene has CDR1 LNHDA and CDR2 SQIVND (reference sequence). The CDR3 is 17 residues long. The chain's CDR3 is CASSTRIAGRRTDTQYF. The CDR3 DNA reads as TGTGCCAGTAGTACAAGGATAGCGGGAAGAAGAACAGATACGCAGTATTTT.

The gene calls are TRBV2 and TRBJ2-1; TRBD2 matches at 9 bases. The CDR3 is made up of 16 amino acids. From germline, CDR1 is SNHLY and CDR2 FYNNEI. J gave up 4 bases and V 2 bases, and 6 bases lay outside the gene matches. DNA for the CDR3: TGTGCCAGCAGTGAAAAGGCGGGAGGGGAATACAATGAGCAGTTCTTC. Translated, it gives CASSEKAGGEYNEQFF. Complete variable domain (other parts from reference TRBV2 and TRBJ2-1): EPEVTQTPSHQVTQMGQEVILRCVPISNHLYFYWYRQILGQKVEFLVSFYNNEISEKSEIFDDQFSVERPDGSNFTLKIRSTKLEDSAMYFCASSEKAGGEYNEQFFGPGTRLTVL.

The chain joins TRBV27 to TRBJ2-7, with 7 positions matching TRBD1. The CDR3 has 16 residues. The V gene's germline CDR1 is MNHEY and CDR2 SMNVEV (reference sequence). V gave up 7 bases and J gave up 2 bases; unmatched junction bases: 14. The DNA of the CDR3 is TGTGCCAGCACTCCCCTTAATGCAGGGGGTACCTACGAGCAGTACTTC. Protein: CASTPLNAGGTYEQYF.

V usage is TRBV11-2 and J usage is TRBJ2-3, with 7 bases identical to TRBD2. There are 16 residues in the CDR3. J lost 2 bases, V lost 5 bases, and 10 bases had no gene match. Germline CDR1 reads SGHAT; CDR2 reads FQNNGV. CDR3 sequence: CASSLSSGHVTDTQYF. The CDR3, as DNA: TGTGCCAGCAGCCTCTCTAGCGGACATGTCACAGATACGCAGTATTTT.

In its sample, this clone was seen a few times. CDR3 residues: CASSPGQIETQYF. Here the CDR3 DNA reads TGTGCCAGCTCACCGGGACAGATAGAGACCCAGTACTTC. The chain links TRBV18 to TRBJ2-5; 7 nucleotides agree with TRBD1. From germline, CDR1 is KGHSH and CDR2 LQKENI. V lost 3 bases and J lost 4; bases outside the gene matches: 2. The CDR3 runs 13 residues.

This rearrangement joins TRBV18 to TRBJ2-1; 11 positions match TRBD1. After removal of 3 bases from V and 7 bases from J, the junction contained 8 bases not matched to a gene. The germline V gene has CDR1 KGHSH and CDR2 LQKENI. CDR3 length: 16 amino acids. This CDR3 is CASSPTRTGGRNEQFF. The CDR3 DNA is TGTGCCAGCTCACCGACCCGGACAGGGGGCAGGAATGAGCAGTTCTTC.

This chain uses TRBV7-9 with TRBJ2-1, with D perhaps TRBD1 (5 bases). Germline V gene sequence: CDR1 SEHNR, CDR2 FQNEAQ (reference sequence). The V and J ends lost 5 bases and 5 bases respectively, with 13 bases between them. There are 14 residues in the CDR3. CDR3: CASSASQGHNEQFF. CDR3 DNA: TGTGCCAGCAGCGCCTCCCAGGGTCACAATGAGCAGTTCTTC.

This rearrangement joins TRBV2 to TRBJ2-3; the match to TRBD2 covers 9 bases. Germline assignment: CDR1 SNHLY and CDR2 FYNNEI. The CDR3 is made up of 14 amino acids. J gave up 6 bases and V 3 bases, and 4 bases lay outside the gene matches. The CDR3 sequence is CASSDSGSWDTQYF. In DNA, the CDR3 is TGTGCCAGCAGTGATAGCGGGAGTTGGGATACGCAGTATTTT. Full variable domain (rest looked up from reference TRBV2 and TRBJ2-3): EPEVTQTPSHQVTQMGQEVILRCVPISNHLYFYWYRQILGQKVEFLVSFYNNEISEKSEIFDDQFSVERPDGSNFTLKIRSTKLEDSAMYFCASSDSGSWDTQYFGPGTRLTVL.

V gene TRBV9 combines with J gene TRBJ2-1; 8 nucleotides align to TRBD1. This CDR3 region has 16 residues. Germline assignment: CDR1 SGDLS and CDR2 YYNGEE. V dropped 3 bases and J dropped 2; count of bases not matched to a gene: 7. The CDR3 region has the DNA TGTGCCAGCAGCGGACAGGGGACCCTCCCCTACAATGAGCAGTTCTTC. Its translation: CASSGQGTLPYNEQFF.

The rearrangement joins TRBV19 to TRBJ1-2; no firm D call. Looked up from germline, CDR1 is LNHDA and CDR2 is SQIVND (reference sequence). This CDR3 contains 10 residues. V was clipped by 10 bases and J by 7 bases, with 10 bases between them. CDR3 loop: CATFYSGYTF. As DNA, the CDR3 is TGTGCCACATTTTATAGTGGCTACACCTTC.

The chain's CDR3 is CASSFPGQANTEAFF. DNA of the CDR3: TGTGCCAGCAGCTTCCCGGGACAGGCAAACACTGAAGCTTTCTTT. The chain combines TRBV5-4 with TRBJ1-1; TRBD1 matches 8 bases. J gave up 2 bases and V 2 bases, and 5 bases lay outside the gene matches. The germline V gene encodes CDR1 SGHNT and CDR2 YYREEE (reference sequence). The CDR3 has 15 residues.

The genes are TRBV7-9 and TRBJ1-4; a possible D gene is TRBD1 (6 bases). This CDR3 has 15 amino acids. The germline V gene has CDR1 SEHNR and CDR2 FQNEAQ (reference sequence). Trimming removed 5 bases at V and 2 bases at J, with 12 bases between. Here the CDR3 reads CASSPLRGTNEKLFF. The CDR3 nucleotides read TGTGCCAGCAGCCCGCTCAGGGGTACTAATGAAAAACTGTTTTTT.

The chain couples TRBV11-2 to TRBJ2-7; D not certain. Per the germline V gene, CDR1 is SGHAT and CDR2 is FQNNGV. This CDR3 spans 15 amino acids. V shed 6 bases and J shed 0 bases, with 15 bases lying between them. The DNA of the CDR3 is TGTGCCAGCAGTCCAGTGGCGGTGAGCTCCTACGAGCAGTACTTC. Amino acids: CASSPVAVSSYEQYF. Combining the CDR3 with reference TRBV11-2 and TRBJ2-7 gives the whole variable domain EAGVAQSPRYKIIEKRQSVAFWCNPISGHATLYWYQQILGQGPKLLIQFQNNGVVDDSQLPKDRFSAERLKGVDSTLKIQPAKLEDSAVYLCASSPVAVSSYEQYFGPGTRLTVT.

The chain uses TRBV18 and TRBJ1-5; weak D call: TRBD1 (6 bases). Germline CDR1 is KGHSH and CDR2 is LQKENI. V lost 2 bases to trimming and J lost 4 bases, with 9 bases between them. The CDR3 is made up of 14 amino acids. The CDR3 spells CASSPGRGNQPQHF. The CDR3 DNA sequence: TGTGCCAGCTCACCAGGCAGGGGAAATCAGCCCCAGCATTTT.

The CDR3 coding sequence is TGTGCCAGCAGCCCTGGACTAGTGTACAATGAGCAGTTCTTC. This encodes CASSPGLVYNEQFF. The rearrangement links TRBV11-2 to TRBJ2-1, with 7 bases that match TRBD2. With V trimmed by 5 bases and J by 4 bases, 5 bases remained unmatched. The CDR3 has 14 residues. Germline-derived CDR1 and CDR2 are SGHAT and FQNNGV.

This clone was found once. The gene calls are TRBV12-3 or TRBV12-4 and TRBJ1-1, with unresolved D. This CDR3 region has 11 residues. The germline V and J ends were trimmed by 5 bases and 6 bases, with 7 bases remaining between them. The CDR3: CASSLEAEAFF. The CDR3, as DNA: TGTGCCAGCAGTCTTGAGGCTGAAGCTTTCTTT.